Below, 5 T cell receptor beta chains from the same sample are listed, as sequenced in a study of blood T cell repertoires in COVID-19. TCRdb keeps only in-frame clones here, not all; method: immunoSEQ multiplex PCR. The sample records 55,000 to 80,000 clones, about 86% being singletons. Sequencing input: peripheral blood. These receptors were collected from a human donor in a cohort sampled during active COVID-19.

This clone was seen once. The chain carries TRBV6-1 and TRBJ1-3; D possibly corresponds to TRBD1 (5 bases). The CDR3 runs 15 residues. Looked up from germline, CDR1 is MNHNS and CDR2 is SASEGT. The V end was cut by 1 base, the J end by 0 bases, with 7 bases between. The CDR3 sequence: CASSEGGGSGNTIYF. The CDR3 DNA reads as TGTGCCAGCAGTGAAGGGGGGGGCTCTGGAAACACCATATATTTT.

This chain links TRBV5-1 with TRBJ1-3, with 7 bases fitting TRBD1. V lost 0 bases, J lost 3 bases, and 3 bases stayed unmatched. CDR3 length equals 15 residues. Germline CDR1 and CDR2: SGHRS and YFSETQ. This CDR3 is CASSLEGADGNTIYF. CDR3 coding DNA: TGCGCCAGCAGCTTGGAGGGGGCTGATGGAAACACCATATATTTT.

The gene calls are TRBV14 and TRBJ1-2, with TRBD1 matching over 9 bases. Germline CDR1 reads SGHDN; CDR2 reads FVKESK. This CDR3 is built from 14 residues. V lost 4 bases, J lost 4 bases, and 4 bases stayed unmatched. CDR3 residues: CASSPTGGTYGYTF. CDR3 DNA sequence: TGTGCCAGCAGCCCAACAGGGGGCACCTATGGCTACACCTTC. The full variable domain, in which reference TRBV14 and TRBJ1-2 provide the parts outside the CDR3, is EAGVTQFPSHSVIEKGQTVTLRCDPISGHDNLYWYRRVMGKEIKFLLHFVKESKQDESGMPNNRFLAERTGGTYSTLKVQPAELEDSGVYFCASSPTGGTYGYTFGSGTRLTVV.

This chain links TRBV6-5 with TRBJ1-3; D is possibly TRBD1 (6 bases). The CDR3 totals 14 residues. The germline V and J ends were trimmed by 7 bases and 1 base, with 11 bases remaining between them. Per germline, CDR1 MNHEY and CDR2 SVGAGI. The CDR3 coding sequence is TGTGCCAGCAAAACAGGGTGGTCTGGAAACACCATATATTTT. Amino acids: CASKTGWSGNTIYF.

This sequence joins TRBV18 and TRBJ1-1; D may be TRBD1 (6 bases). Deletions cut 5 bases from V and 1 base from J, with 14 bases between. The CDR3 totals 15 residues. Germline CDR1 is KGHSH and CDR2 is LQKENI. For the CDR3, the DNA is TGTGCCAGCTCATCAACCAGGGGAACGAACACTGAAGCTTTCTTT. Translating gives CASSSTRGTNTEAFF.